This T cell receptor (beta chain) was documented in a study of PD-1 blockade in mismatch repair-deficient tumors. The overall study: Enrolled about 2013-2017, patients had progressing, pretreated mismatch repair-deficient cancers of over nine types.

This clone was counted only a few times. Measured with immunoSEQ multiplex PCR; TCRdb has only the in-frame clones, and not every one. The top ten clones hold roughly 2.8% of a sample with tens of thousands of clones, around 85% of them seen once. Germline V lookup: CDR1 SGHRS, CDR2 YFSETQ. The ends lost 3 bases at V and 5 bases at J; junction bases unmatched: 2. The CDR3 spans 14 residues. This receptor was taken from an adult with mismatch repair-deficient cancer. J is TRBJ1-5 and V is TRBV5-1, with 10 bases matching TRBD1. Specimen: peripheral blood, collected 12 weeks after starting pembrolizumab. The CDR3 nucleotides read TGCGCCAGCAGCTGGGGGACAGGGGATCAGCCCCAGCATTTT. Its translation: CASSWGTGDQPQHF.